Listed below are T cell receptor beta chains from one sample, sequenced in a study of lymphopenia after photon versus proton radiotherapy. TCRdb's table, derived via immunoSEQ multiplex PCR, lists solely in-frame clones and lacks some. The table shows under 70,000 clones, with around 93% occurring only once. Sequenced material: peripheral blood, taken from a patient treated with photon-based radiotherapy. These TCRs come from a woman aged 40 to 50 with cholangiocarcinoma. Each CDR3 is given with its conserved first and last residue. The D gene is left open where the match is weak. Rows may omit the clone size; those that give it use once, few, many or a size class.

abundance: NA
j_gene: TRBJ1-6
d_gene: NA
v_gene: TRBV6-1
CDR3aa: CASSEHEGPTASPLHF
CDR3nt: TGTGCCAGCAGTGAACATGAGGGACCGACTGCTTCACCCCTCCACTTT

abundance: NA
j_gene: TRBJ1-2
d_gene: NA
v_gene: TRBV15
CDR3aa: CATSRGTGYGYTF
CDR3nt: TGTGCCACCAGCAGAGGTACTGGGTATGGCTACACCTTC

abundance: NA
j_gene: TRBJ2-3
d_gene: NA
v_gene: TRBV5-4
CDR3aa: CASSTTGGMADTQYF
CDR3nt: TGTGCCAGCAGCACCACGGGCGGGATGGCAGATACGCAGTATTTT

abundance: NA
j_gene: TRBJ2-7
d_gene: TRBD2
v_gene: TRBV27
CDR3aa: CASGELAAYEQYF
CDR3nt: TGTGCCAGCGGCGAGCTAGCGGCCTACGAGCAGTACTTC

abundance: few
j_gene: TRBJ1-5
d_gene: NA
v_gene: TRBV29-1
CDR3aa: CSVQSGNQPQHF
CDR3nt: TGCAGCGTTCAGAGCGGCAATCAGCCCCAGCATTTT

abundance: NA
j_gene: TRBJ2-2
d_gene: NA
v_gene: TRBV11-2
CDR3aa: CASSLRAGKTGELFF
CDR3nt: TGTGCCAGCAGCCTCCGGGCCGGGAAGACCGGGGAGCTGTTTTTT

abundance: NA
j_gene: TRBJ2-5
d_gene: NA
v_gene: TRBV25-1
CDR3aa: CASSEARFVAETQYF
CDR3nt: TGTGCCAGCAGTGAAGCAAGGTTCGTGGCAGAGACCCAGTACTTC

abundance: NA
j_gene: TRBJ1-4
d_gene: NA
v_gene: TRBV30
CDR3aa: CAWSRTRREKLFF
CDR3nt: TGTGCCTGGAGTCGAACGCGTCGTGAAAAACTGTTTTTT

abundance: NA
j_gene: TRBJ2-3
d_gene: TRBD2
v_gene: TRBV25-1
CDR3aa: CASSAIAGNTQYF
CDR3nt: TGTGCCAGCAGTGCGATAGCGGGAAATACGCAGTATTTT

abundance: NA
j_gene: TRBJ1-2
d_gene: NA
v_gene: TRBV18
CDR3aa: CASSPYETYGYTF
CDR3nt: TGTGCCAGCTCCCCTTATGAGACCTATGGCTACACCTTC

abundance: NA
j_gene: TRBJ1-1
d_gene: NA
v_gene: TRBV10-3
CDR3aa: CAISGGGINTEAFF
CDR3nt: TGTGCCATCAGTGGGGGAGGAATTAACACTGAAGCTTTCTTT

abundance: once
j_gene: TRBJ2-2
d_gene: NA
v_gene: TRBV2
CDR3aa: CASGSVGDTGELFF
CDR3nt: TGTGCCAGCGGATCGGTTGGGGACACCGGGGAGCTGTTTTTT

abundance: NA
j_gene: TRBJ2-7
d_gene: NA
v_gene: TRBV7-2
CDR3aa: CASSIEGRSYEQYF
CDR3nt: TGTGCCAGCAGCATAGAGGGCAGGTCCTACGAGCAGTACTTC

abundance: NA
j_gene: TRBJ1-2
d_gene: NA
v_gene: TRBV28
CDR3aa: CASSHFGAGEDYGYTF
CDR3nt: TGTGCCAGCAGCCACTTCGGGGCGGGAGAGGACTATGGCTACACCTTC

abundance: NA
j_gene: TRBJ2-1
d_gene: TRBD1
v_gene: TRBV9
CDR3aa: CASSPNTAGTGRNEQFF
CDR3nt: TGTGCCAGCAGCCCCAACACTGCCGGGACAGGGAGAAATGAGCAGTTCTTC

abundance: NA
j_gene: TRBJ2-3
d_gene: NA
v_gene: TRBV9
CDR3aa: CASSPPNTDTQYF
CDR3nt: TGTGCCAGCAGCCCCCCTAATACAGATACGCAGTATTTT

abundance: NA
j_gene: TRBJ2-6
d_gene: NA
v_gene: TRBV28
CDR3aa: CASSLGGSGANVLTF
CDR3nt: TGTGCCAGCAGTTTGGGGGGCTCTGGGGCCAACGTCCTGACTTTC

abundance: NA
j_gene: TRBJ2-7
d_gene: NA
v_gene: TRBV11-2
CDR3aa: CASSLPTGGGGYEQYF
CDR3nt: TGTGCCAGCAGCTTACCCACCGGGGGAGGTGGATACGAGCAGTACTTC

abundance: NA
j_gene: TRBJ2-2
d_gene: TRBD1
v_gene: TRBV2
CDR3aa: CASTGDSHFTGELFF
CDR3nt: TGTGCCAGCACTGGGGACAGTCACTTCACCGGGGAGCTGTTTTTT

abundance: NA
j_gene: TRBJ2-7
d_gene: NA
v_gene: TRBV28
CDR3aa: CASSLSPAASGEQYF
CDR3nt: TGTGCCAGCAGTTTAAGTCCGGCCGCCTCGGGGGAGCAGTACTTC

abundance: once
j_gene: TRBJ1-1
d_gene: NA
v_gene: TRBV7-2
CDR3aa: CASSFGRGRESSEAFF
CDR3nt: TGTGCCAGCAGCTTTGGACGGGGCAGGGAAAGTTCTGAAGCTTTCTTT

abundance: NA
j_gene: TRBJ2-7
d_gene: TRBD1
v_gene: TRBV27
CDR3aa: CASSSAGQDSYEQYF
CDR3nt: TGTGCCAGCAGTTCCGCCGGACAGGACTCCTACGAGCAGTACTTC

abundance: NA
j_gene: TRBJ1-5
d_gene: NA
v_gene: TRBV28
CDR3aa: CASSRLDPGGQPQHF
CDR3nt: TGTGCCAGCAGCCGCCTCGATCCCGGCGGTCAGCCCCAGCATTTT

abundance: NA
j_gene: TRBJ1-1
d_gene: NA
v_gene: TRBV6-1
CDR3aa: CASLGSRTQNTEAFF
CDR3nt: TGTGCCAGCTTAGGGAGTAGGACACAGAACACTGAAGCTTTCTTT

abundance: NA
j_gene: TRBJ1-4
d_gene: NA
v_gene: TRBV5-1
CDR3aa: CASSPPGYGEKLFF
CDR3nt: TGCGCCAGCAGCCCCCCGGGGTACGGGGAAAAACTGTTTTTT

abundance: NA
j_gene: TRBJ1-1
d_gene: NA
v_gene: TRBV28
CDR3aa: CASSLLGNTEAFF
CDR3nt: TGTGCCAGCAGTTTATTAGGAAACACTGAAGCTTTCTTT

abundance: NA
j_gene: TRBJ1-6
d_gene: NA
v_gene: TRBV27
CDR3aa: CASSFDRDNSPLHF
CDR3nt: TGTGCCAGCAGTTTCGACAGAGACAATTCACCCCTCCACTTT

abundance: NA
j_gene: TRBJ2-1
d_gene: TRBD2
v_gene: TRBV7-2
CDR3aa: CASSFLAGDNEQFF
CDR3nt: TGTGCCAGCAGCTTTCTAGCGGGAGATAATGAGCAGTTCTTC

abundance: NA
j_gene: TRBJ2-6
d_gene: NA
v_gene: TRBV21-1
CDR3aa: CASSKHSGVGANVLTF
CDR3nt: TGTGCCAGCAGCAAGCATTCAGGGGTTGGGGCCAACGTCCTGACTTTC

abundance: few
j_gene: TRBJ2-7
d_gene: NA
v_gene: TRBV5-1
CDR3aa: CASSLDRVDEQYF
CDR3nt: TGCGCCAGCAGCTTGGACAGGGTGGACGAGCAGTACTTC

abundance: NA
j_gene: TRBJ1-1
d_gene: NA
v_gene: TRBV19
CDR3aa: CASSANRDRTEAFF
CDR3nt: TGTGCCAGCTCGGCCAACAGGGATCGGACTGAAGCTTTCTTT

abundance: NA
j_gene: TRBJ2-3
d_gene: TRBD1
v_gene: TRBV19
CDR3aa: CASSTGTGGTGTDTQYF
CDR3nt: TGTGCCAGTAGTACCGGGACAGGGGGGACGGGCACAGATACGCAGTATTTT

abundance: NA
j_gene: TRBJ1-1
d_gene: NA
v_gene: TRBV21-1
CDR3aa: CASSTRQGGMNTEAFF
CDR3nt: TGTGCCAGCAGCACTCGACAGGGGGGCATGAACACTGAAGCTTTCTTT

abundance: NA
j_gene: TRBJ2-1
d_gene: TRBD2
v_gene: TRBV2
CDR3aa: CASSAGTSVYNEQFF
CDR3nt: TGTGCCAGCAGTGCCGGGACTAGTGTCTACAATGAGCAGTTCTTC

abundance: NA
j_gene: TRBJ1-2
d_gene: NA
v_gene: TRBV5-1
CDR3aa: CASSARQVTNYGYTF
CDR3nt: TGCGCCAGCAGCGCGCGACAGGTCACAAACTATGGCTACACCTTC

abundance: NA
j_gene: TRBJ1-1
d_gene: TRBD1
v_gene: TRBV7-3
CDR3aa: CASSRDRGSAEAFF
CDR3nt: TGTGCCAGCAGCCGCGACAGGGGCAGCGCTGAAGCTTTCTTT

abundance: NA
j_gene: TRBJ2-7
d_gene: TRBD1
v_gene: TRBV30
CDR3aa: CAWNRGPGEQYF
CDR3nt: TGTGCCTGGAACAGGGGCCCGGGTGAGCAGTACTTC

abundance: NA
j_gene: TRBJ1-5
d_gene: NA
v_gene: TRBV6-1
CDR3aa: CASSVNFDRNQPQHF
CDR3nt: TGTGCCAGCAGTGTAAACTTCGACCGGAATCAGCCCCAGCATTTT

abundance: NA
j_gene: TRBJ2-1
d_gene: NA
v_gene: TRBV19
CDR3aa: CASSSQGSREQFF
CDR3nt: TGTGCCAGTAGTTCACAGGGATCGCGGGAGCAGTTCTTC

abundance: once
j_gene: TRBJ2-7
d_gene: TRBD2
v_gene: TRBV28
CDR3aa: CASMQKGLAGAGGVEEQYF
CDR3nt: TGTGCCAGCATGCAAAAAGGACTAGCGGGAGCCGGGGGGGTGGAAGAGCAGTACTTC

abundance: NA
j_gene: TRBJ1-3
d_gene: NA
v_gene: TRBV9
CDR3aa: CASSPQGGRVGNTIYF
CDR3nt: TGTGCCAGCAGCCCCCAGGGAGGCCGAGTTGGAAACACCATATATTTT

abundance: NA
j_gene: TRBJ2-7
d_gene: TRBD2
v_gene: TRBV29-1
CDR3aa: CSVFTTSGRGEQYF
CDR3nt: TGCAGCGTCTTCACGACTAGCGGGAGGGGCGAGCAGTACTTC

abundance: NA
j_gene: TRBJ2-3
d_gene: NA
v_gene: TRBV5-4
CDR3aa: CASSLDRGRTDTQYF
CDR3nt: TGTGCCAGCAGCTTGGATCGGGGGCGCACAGATACGCAGTATTTT

abundance: NA
j_gene: TRBJ2-5
d_gene: NA
v_gene: TRBV5-6
CDR3aa: CASTLDLQETQYF
CDR3nt: TGTGCCAGCACACTGGACTTGCAAGAGACCCAGTACTTC

abundance: NA
j_gene: TRBJ1-2
d_gene: NA
v_gene: TRBV7-6
CDR3aa: CASSLAQGYGYTF
CDR3nt: TGTGCCAGCAGCTTAGCACAGGGCTATGGCTACACCTTC